Below, 9 T cell receptor beta chains from the same sample are listed, as sequenced in a study of control samples from healthy donors and cancer patients. Here immunoSEQ multiplex PCR was the method, and the copy in TCRdb shows in-frame clones only, minus some. This sample has 100,000 or so clones, with 83% found just once. Sequencing used blood. Source of these receptors: a woman between 50 and 59 years old in good health.

V is TRBV10-1 and J is TRBJ1-5; no reliable D call. Germline CDR1 and CDR2: WNHNN and SYGVQD (reference sequence). Between the trimmed V and J ends, which lost 4 bases and 4 bases, there was a span of 8 bases. The CDR3 is 13 amino acids. CDR3 amino acids: CASSGQLNQPQHF. The CDR3 coding sequence is TGCGCCAGCAGTGGGCAGCTAAATCAGCCCCAGCATTTT.

DNA of the CDR3: TGTGCCAGCAGCTTAGATCGCAGGGGGCCCTACGAGCAGTACTTC. It yields the protein CASSLDRRGPYEQYF. The rearrangement uses TRBV7-8 and TRBJ2-7; 8 nucleotides agree with TRBD1. V gave up 1 base and J gave up 2 bases; unmatched junction bases: 4. This CDR3 is 15 amino acids long. Per germline, CDR1 SGHVS and CDR2 FQNEAQ.

This chain's CDR3 is CASSPPGTAQETQYF. The CDR3 DNA sequence: TGTGCCAGCAGCCCCCCAGGGACTGCACAAGAGACCCAGTACTTC. The chain couples TRBV7-2 to TRBJ2-5; a weak D match, TRBD2 (6 bases). The CDR3 covers 15 residues. Trimming pared 5 bases from V and 2 bases from J, leaving 15 bases between. Per germline, CDR1 SGHTA and CDR2 FQGNSA.

The chain uses TRBV24-1 and TRBJ2-2, with 8 bases fitting TRBD1. The ends lost 1 base at V and 6 bases at J; junction bases unmatched: 9. The CDR3 covers 17 residues. Looked up from germline, CDR1 is KGHDR and CDR2 is SFDVKD. CDR3 residues: CATSDLAARGPAGELFF. In DNA, the CDR3 is TGTGCCACCAGTGATTTAGCGGCCAGGGGGCCTGCCGGGGAGCTGTTTTTT.

A few counts support this clone. V and J are TRBV27 and TRBJ1-5; D is unclear. The CDR3 is 14 amino acids. The germline V and J ends were trimmed by 2 bases and 1 base, with 6 bases remaining between them. The germline V gene has CDR1 MNHEY and CDR2 SMNVEV (reference sequence). CDR3 region: CASSLGRSNQPQHF. CDR3 nucleotides: TGTGCCAGCAGTTTAGGACGGAGCAATCAGCCCCAGCATTTT.

The CDR3 DNA sequence: TGTGCCAGTAGACGCACAGGGCTCTATGGCTACACCTTC. It codes for CASRRTGLYGYTF. This chain joins TRBV19 and TRBJ1-2, with a weak D call TRBD1 (6 bases). This CDR3 has 13 amino acids. V lost 6 bases and J lost 4, with 12 bases in between. Per germline, CDR1 LNHDA and CDR2 SQIVND (reference sequence).

The gene calls are TRBV7-2 and TRBJ2-1; D may be TRBD2 (6 bases). V was pared by 0 bases and J by 7 bases, with 13 bases between. The CDR3 is 15 residues long. Per germline, CDR1 SGHTA and CDR2 FQGNSA. The DNA for the CDR3 is TGTGCCAGCAGCTTAGCGGTCGGGAGAGGGAATGAGCAGTTCTTC. This gives the protein CASSLAVGRGNEQFF. Looking up the rest from reference TRBV7-2 and TRBJ2-1 gives the full variable domain: GAGVSQSPSNKVTEKGKDVELRCDPISGHTALYWYRQSLGQGLEFLIYFQGNSAPDKSGLPSDRFSAERTGGSVSTLTIQRTQQEDSAVYLCASSLAVGRGNEQFFGPGTRLTVL.

The chain recombines TRBV30 with TRBJ2-3; D gene uncertain. The CDR3 loop spans 13 amino acids. V lost 0 bases and J lost 0, with 4 bases in between. The germline V gene encodes CDR1 GTSNPN and CDR2 SVGIG (reference sequence). The CDR3 DNA reads TGTGCCTGGAGTGTAGTCAGCACAGATACGCAGTATTTT. It specifies CAWSVVSTDTQYF.

The chain combines TRBV24-1 with TRBJ2-3; D remains unclear. The CDR3 is 17 residues long. V was cut by 3 bases and J by 1 base, with 16 bases left in between. Per germline, CDR1 KGHDR and CDR2 SFDVKD. The DNA for the CDR3 is TGTGCCACCAGTGATGTCAGGATCGCGAAGGGCACAGATACGCAGTATTTT. Translated: CATSDVRIAKGTDTQYF.